Each of the 30 T cell receptor beta chains below was sequenced from the same sample in a study of identical twins. In TCRdb, the 5' RACE reads were re-called with MiXCR into one record per CDR3 protein. The sample carries some 900,000 distinct CDR3 sequences, approximately 13% recorded once. The data also belong to a second study, concerning yellow fever vaccine responses in identical twins.

Sequenced: PBMCs. The receptor set was obtained from a woman younger than 35 in good health.

This clonotype came up a few times. The rearrangement joins TRBV12-3 or TRBV12-4 to TRBJ1-1; 7 bases are a match to TRBD1. This CDR3 has 15 residues. With 10 bases clipped from V and 7 bases from J, the junction kept 18 bases outside the gene matches. The CDR3, as DNA: TGTGCCACCAACTCCAAGGGCAGGGGGTCGGTTGAAGCTTTCTTT. Translated, it gives CATNSKGRGSVEAFF.

The table lists this clonotype with many counts. The V call is TRBV11-2, the J call TRBJ2-1, with 11 bases fitting TRBD2. The CDR3 runs 16 residues. Trimming took 4 bases from V and 5 from J; bases not matched to a gene: 7. CDR1 and CDR2 (germline): SGHAT, FQNNGV. In DNA form, the CDR3 reads TGTGCCAGCAGCTCCCGACTAGCGGGGAGGGACAATGAGCAGTTCTTC. It encodes CASSSRLAGRDNEQFF.

The CDR3 here is CASSPDLQGEQFF. The CDR3 DNA reads as TGTGCCAGCAGCCCCGACCTCCAGGGTGAGCAGTTCTTC. The V gene is TRBV5-8, the J gene TRBJ2-1; D may be TRBD1 (5 bases). This CDR3 comprises 13 residues. CDR1 SGHTS and CDR2 YDEGEE come from the germline V gene. V lost 4 bases and J 9 bases, leaving 14 bases between the germline ends.

In this sample, this clonotype turned up many times. The gene calls are TRBV24-1 and TRBJ2-1; TRBD1 matches 9 bases. V gave up 3 bases and J gave up 9 bases; unmatched junction bases: 14. The CDR3 covers 17 residues. Germline CDR1 KGHDR, CDR2 SFDVKD. CDR3 protein: CATSDASGTGFLGEQFF. CDR3 coding DNA: TGTGCCACCAGTGATGCCTCCGGGACAGGGTTCTTGGGTGAGCAGTTCTTC.

This clonotype was seen a few times. The gene calls are TRBV7-2 and TRBJ2-1; D remains ambiguous. V was pared by 5 bases and J by 7 bases, with 12 bases between. Germline loops: CDR1 SGHTA, CDR2 FQGNSA. CDR3 length: 13 residues. Written as DNA, the CDR3 is TGTGCCAGCAGCCCACCCACGGCAAATGAGCAGTTCTTC. Encoded protein: CASSPPTANEQFF.

The chain uses TRBV7-9 and TRBJ1-1; D unresolved. The CDR3 consists of 16 residues. V lost 5 bases and J lost 0, with 16 bases in between. CDR1 and CDR2 from the germline V gene are SEHNR and FQNEAQ (reference sequence). Here the CDR3 reads CASSDPGSGVNTEAFF. The CDR3 DNA follows: TGTGCCAGCAGCGACCCTGGAAGTGGGGTGAACACTGAAGCTTTCTTT.

Ten or more counts support this clonotype. The chain joins TRBV12-3 or TRBV12-4 to TRBJ2-5, with TRBD2 matching 8 bases. V gave up 1 base and J gave up 6 bases; unmatched junction bases: 10. CDR3 size: 16 residues. Written as DNA, the CDR3 is TGTGCCAGCAGTTTAGTTGTGGCGGGAGGTAGGAAGACCCAGTACTTC. Translating it yields CASSLVVAGGRKTQYF.

The chain carries TRBV28 and TRBJ2-7, with 13 nucleotides matching TRBD2. Germline V gene data show CDR1 as MDHEN and CDR2 as SYDVKM. Trimming cost V 4 bases and J 4 bases; bases outside gene matches: 13. This CDR3 comprises 18 residues. CDR3 region: CASSSRGGLAGPFYEQYV. For the CDR3, the DNA is TGTGCCAGCAGTTCGCGTGGGGGACTAGCGGGACCCTTTTACGAGCAGTACGTC.

This clonotype occurred a few times. The chain combines TRBV20-1 with TRBJ1-1, with a possible D match to TRBD1 (5 bases). The CDR3 spans 14 residues. V dropped 3 bases and J dropped 0 bases, with 11 bases sitting between them. Germline V gene sequence: CDR1 DFQATT, CDR2 SNEGSKA (reference sequence). CDR3 region: CSARGVRMNTEAFF. As DNA, the CDR3 is TGCAGTGCTAGGGGGGTGAGGATGAACACTGAAGCTTTCTTT.

V gene TRBV28 combines with J gene TRBJ1-1, with D possibly TRBD1 on 6 matching bases. CDR3 size: 14 residues. Per germline, CDR1 MDHEN and CDR2 SYDVKM. Trimming left V 5 bases short and J 7 bases short, with 17 bases between. This chain's CDR3 is CASSLGQRYDEAFF. In nucleotides, the CDR3 is TGTGCCAGCAGTCTTGGACAGCGTTACGATGAAGCTTTCTTT.

The chain uses TRBV2 and TRBJ2-1, with D unclear. The CDR3 sequence is 14 residues long. Germline CDR1 and CDR2: SNHLY and FYNNEI. Trimming removed 4 bases from V and 6 bases from J, with 13 bases in between. CDR3 region: CASSGGPTGNEQFF. CDR3 nucleotide sequence: TGTGCCAGCAGTGGTGGACCGACGGGCAATGAGCAGTTCTTC.

The rearrangement uses TRBV24-1 and TRBJ2-5; TRBD1 might be the D (7 bases). V was clipped by 1 base and J by 2 bases, with 16 bases between them. Germline assignment: CDR1 KGHDR and CDR2 SFDVKD. This CDR3 is built from 17 residues. The CDR3 sequence is CATSDFGGTAGQETQYF. DNA of the CDR3: TGTGCCACCAGTGATTTTGGGGGGACAGCAGGACAAGAGACCCAGTACTTC.

There are many counts of this clonotype. The CDR3 bases are TGTGCCAGCAGCCCACTGCCGGGACTAGCGTTAGATACGCAGTATTTT. Translation gives CASSPLPGLALDTQYF. The genes are TRBV14 and TRBJ2-3; 10 nucleotides line up with TRBD2. The CDR3 totals 16 residues. Germline V gene data show CDR1 as SGHDN and CDR2 as FVKESK. The trim removed 4 bases at V and 5 bases at J, leaving 9 bases unmatched. Filled out from reference TRBV14 and TRBJ2-3, the complete variable domain reads EAGVTQFPSHSVIEKGQTVTLRCDPISGHDNLYWYRRVMGKEIKFLLHFVKESKQDESGMPNNRFLAERTGGTYSTLKVQPAELEDSGVYFCASSPLPGLALDTQYFGPGTRLTVL.

The V and J genes are TRBV24-1 and TRBJ2-1, with D maybe TRBD2 (5 bases). Trimming took off 3 bases at V and 8 bases at J, with 19 bases between the two ends. The CDR3 extends over 16 amino acids. Germline CDR1 and CDR2: KGHDR and SFDVKD. The CDR3 DNA follows: TGTGCCACCAGTGATCTTATGGCTAGCAGCCATCATGAGCAGTTCTTC. As protein: CATSDLMASSHHEQFF.

This clonotype has only a few counts. The rearrangement links TRBV7-2 to TRBJ1-4, with a tentative D call TRBD1 (5 bases). Germline values: CDR1 SGHTA, CDR2 FQGNSA. The V end was cut by 3 bases, the J end by 1 base, with 9 bases between. The CDR3 spans 15 residues. The DNA of the CDR3 is TGTGCCAGCAGCTTTCGGGGACGAACTAATGAAAAACTGTTTTTT. Translated, it gives CASSFRGRTNEKLFF.

This clonotype turned up a few times. This chain links TRBV7-9 with TRBJ2-7; D is perhaps TRBD1 (6 bases). Germline CDR1 SEHNR, CDR2 FQNEAQ (reference sequence). The CDR3 is 13 residues long. Trimming cost V 3 bases and J 2 bases, with 8 bases left between them. Here the CDR3 reads CASSFQGTYEQYV. The CDR3 coding sequence is TGTGCCAGCAGCTTCCAGGGGACCTACGAGCAGTACGTC.

This chain connects TRBV7-2 to TRBJ2-5, with no clear D. This CDR3 contains 14 residues. The germline V gene encodes CDR1 SGHTA and CDR2 FQGNSA. The germline V and J ends were trimmed by 5 bases and 4 bases, with 14 bases remaining between them. The chain's CDR3 is CASSMRRAGETQYF. The CDR3 DNA reads TGTGCCAGCAGCATGAGACGGGCAGGAGAGACCCAGTACTTC. Supplemented by reference TRBV7-2 and TRBJ2-5, the full variable domain reads GAGVSQSPSNKVTEKGKDVELRCDPISGHTALYWYRQSLGQGLEFLIYFQGNSAPDKSGLPSDRFSAERTGGSVSTLTIQRTQQEDSAVYLCASSMRRAGETQYFGPGTRLLVL.

This clonotype was seen only a few times. The rearrangement links TRBV27 to TRBJ2-1, with 13 positions matching TRBD2. CDR1 and CDR2 (germline): MNHEY, SMNVEV (reference sequence). The CDR3 length is 16 residues. J lost 4 bases, V lost 5 bases, and 5 bases had no gene match. The CDR3 reads CASSHTSGRVYNEQFF. The CDR3 DNA is TGTGCCAGCAGTCATACTAGCGGGAGGGTATACAATGAGCAGTTCTTC.

This clonotype was seen at least ten times. This chain joins TRBV12-3 or TRBV12-4 and TRBJ1-5; D remains ambiguous. V dropped 3 bases and J dropped 0 bases, with 9 bases sitting between them. The CDR3 totals 15 residues. The CDR3 protein is CASSLGLISNQPQHF. DNA for the CDR3: TGTGCCAGCAGTTTGGGGTTGATTAGCAATCAGCCCCAGCATTTT.

This clonotype was detected a few times. This chain links TRBV6-1 with TRBJ2-5, with 7 positions matching TRBD1. The CDR3 runs 13 residues. V was pared by 10 bases and J by 2 bases, with 7 bases of the junction left unmatched. The germline gives CDR1 MNHNS, CDR2 SASEGT. The CDR3 loop is CATSGTAQETQYF. The CDR3, as DNA: TGTGCCACCTCCGGGACAGCGCAAGAGACCCAGTACTTC.

This clonotype has a count of ten or more. The CDR3 loop reads CASTLNSGNSYEQYF. The CDR3 DNA reads as TGTGCCAGCACTCTAAATAGCGGAAACTCCTACGAGCAGTACTTC. This chain uses TRBV12-3 or TRBV12-4 with TRBJ2-7, with a weak D call TRBD2 (6 bases). Trimming removed 7 bases at V and 0 bases at J, with 16 bases between. The CDR3 runs 15 residues.

This clonotype turned up a few times. J is TRBJ1-2 and V is TRBV5-5; 10 nucleotides line up with TRBD1. V lost 4 bases and J lost 5; bases outside the gene matches: 5. The germline V gene encodes CDR1 SGHKS and CDR2 YYEKEE (reference sequence). The CDR3 runs to 14 residues. CDR3 residues: CASSPTGGAYGYTF. The CDR3 nucleotides read TGTGCCAGCAGCCCGACAGGGGGCGCTTATGGCTACACCTTC.

The chain uses TRBV7-9 and TRBJ2-2, with D possibly being TRBD1 (5 bases). CDR1 and CDR2 (germline): SEHNR, FQNEAQ (reference sequence). V was clipped by 1 base and J by 0 bases, with 9 bases between them. This CDR3 has 16 amino acids. The CDR3 sequence: CASSLEGFANTGELFF. Written as DNA, the CDR3 is TGTGCCAGCAGCTTAGAGGGGTTCGCGAACACCGGGGAGCTGTTTTTT.

The V call is TRBV7-2, the J call TRBJ2-2; TRBD2 matches at 7 bases. The germline gives CDR1 SGHTA, CDR2 FQGNSA. The length of the CDR3 is 15 residues. V gave up 4 bases and J gave up 2 bases; unmatched junction bases: 4. The CDR3 sequence: CASSYTGLNTGELFF. The DNA for the CDR3 is TGTGCCAGCAGCTATACGGGACTAAACACCGGGGAGCTGTTTTTT. The full variable domain, completed using reference TRBV7-2 and TRBJ2-2, is GAGVSQSPSNKVTEKGKDVELRCDPISGHTALYWYRQSLGQGLEFLIYFQGNSAPDKSGLPSDRFSAERTGGSVSTLTIQRTQQEDSAVYLCASSYTGLNTGELFFGEGSRLTVL.

In nucleotides, the CDR3 is TGTGCCAGCAGCTTAGCGGTTAATGAAAAACTGTTTTTT. It is translated as CASSLAVNEKLFF. The chain employs TRBV7-6 and TRBJ1-4; D is unresolved. The CDR3 covers 13 residues. Germline-derived CDR1 and CDR2 are SGHVS and FNYEAQ. V dropped 0 bases and J dropped 4 bases, with 3 bases sitting between them.

The sample holds a few counts of this clonotype. The V and J genes are TRBV29-1 and TRBJ2-5; 7 nucleotides match TRBD1. Unmatched junction bases numbered 14, after V lost 7 bases and J lost 0 bases. The germline V gene has CDR1 SQVTM and CDR2 ANQGSEA. The CDR3 runs to 16 residues. The CDR3 loop is CSAQKTGTDYQETQYF. CDR3 nucleotides: TGCAGCGCCCAAAAAACGGGGACAGACTACCAAGAGACCCAGTACTTC.

The V call is TRBV19, the J call TRBJ1-4; tentative D call: TRBD1 (5 bases). Germline CDR1 LNHDA, CDR2 SQIVND (reference sequence). The CDR3 is made up of 14 amino acids. V was cut by 9 bases and J by 7 bases, with 18 bases left in between. The CDR3 here is CASARFGGFEKLFF. CDR3 nucleotide sequence: TGTGCCAGCGCCAGATTTGGGGGATTTGAAAAACTGTTTTTT. The full variable domain, its missing parts supplied by reference TRBV19 and TRBJ1-4, is DGGITQSPKYLFRKEGQNVTLSCEQNLNHDAMYWYRQDPGQGLRLIYYSQIVNDFQKGDIAEGYSVSREKKESFPLTVTSAQKNPTAFYLCASARFGGFEKLFFGSGTQLSVL.

This clonotype has more than one count but fewer than ten. CDR3 sequence reads: CASSDRPAGGETQYF. DNA for the CDR3: TGTGCCAGCAGTGATCGACCAGCCGGGGGAGAGACCCAGTACTTC. The chain joins TRBV25-1 to TRBJ2-5; a weak D match, TRBD2 (6 bases). V was clipped by 3 bases and J by 4 bases, with 15 bases between them. The CDR3 length is 15 residues. Germline V gene data show CDR1 as MGHDK and CDR2 as SYGVNS.

There are many counts of this clonotype. The chain employs TRBV21-1 and TRBJ2-7; TRBD2, as called in the table, went unchecked against the DNA. TRBV21-1 is a pseudogene. This CDR3 contains 15 residues. The CDR3 DNA reads TGTGCCAGCCCCTTCTCTAGCGGGAGGTCGTACGAGCAGTACTTC. Its protein is CASPFSSGRSYEQYF.

V and J are TRBV20-1 and TRBJ1-6; D uncertain. This CDR3 has 13 amino acids. In germline, CDR1 is DFQATT, CDR2 SNEGSKA (reference sequence). V gave up 5 bases and J gave up 9 bases, with 14 bases separating them. The CDR3, as DNA: TGCAGTGCTTACTCAGGAGGAGGTTCACCCCTCCACTTT. It yields the protein CSAYSGGGSPLHF.